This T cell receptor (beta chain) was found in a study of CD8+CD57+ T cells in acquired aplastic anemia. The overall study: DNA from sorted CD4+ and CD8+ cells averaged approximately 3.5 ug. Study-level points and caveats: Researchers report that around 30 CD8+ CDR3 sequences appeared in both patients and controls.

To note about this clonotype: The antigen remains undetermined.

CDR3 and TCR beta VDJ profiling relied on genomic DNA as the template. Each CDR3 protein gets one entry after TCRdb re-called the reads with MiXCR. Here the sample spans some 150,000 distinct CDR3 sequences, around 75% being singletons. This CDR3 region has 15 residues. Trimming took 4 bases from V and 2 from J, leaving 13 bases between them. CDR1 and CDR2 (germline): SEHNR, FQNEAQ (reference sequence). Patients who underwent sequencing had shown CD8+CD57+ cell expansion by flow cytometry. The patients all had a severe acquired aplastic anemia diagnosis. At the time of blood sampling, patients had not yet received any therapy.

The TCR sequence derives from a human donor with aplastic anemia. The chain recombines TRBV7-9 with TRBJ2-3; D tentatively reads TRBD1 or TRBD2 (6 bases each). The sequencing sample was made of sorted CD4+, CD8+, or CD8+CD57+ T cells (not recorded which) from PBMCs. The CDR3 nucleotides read TGTGCCAGCAGCTCCACGGGGGCCGCCACAGATACGCAGTATTTT. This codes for CASSSTGAATDTQYF.